These T cell receptor beta chains were read from a single sample in a study of cytomegalovirus exposure and HLA in healthy donors. This table comes from immunoSEQ multiplex PCR, and its TCRdb copy is limited to in-frame clones, with some not included. The data hold approximately 130,000 clones, with 75% observed a single time. The sample comprised PBMCs. Receptors originate from a woman between 40 and 50 years old in good health and CMV-seropositive. Each CDR3 is given with its conserved first and last residue. A D gene is named only where the DNA matches it firmly. The listing skips clone size in some rows; elsewhere it reads once, few, many or a size class.

cdr3_aa cdr3_nt clone_size d_call j_call v_call
CASSSPGGRGGYTF TGTGCCAGCAGCTCCCCGGGGGGAAGGGGTGGCTACACCTTC - - TRBJ1-2 TRBV9
CASSYGTGATETQYF TGTGCCAGCAGTTACGGGACAGGCGCAACGGAGACCCAGTACTTC few TRBD1 TRBJ2-5 TRBV6-5
CASSSPGQSGNTIYF TGCGCCAGCAGCTCCCCGGGACAGTCTGGAAACACCATATATTTT - TRBD1 TRBJ1-3 TRBV5-1
CASIPPSPAPDTEAFF TGTGCCAGCATCCCTCCTAGCCCGGCGCCAGACACTGAAGCTTTCTTT - - TRBJ1-1 TRBV6-6
CASGPESTGANVLTF TGTGCCAGCGGCCCCGAAAGTACTGGGGCCAACGTCCTGACTTTC - - TRBJ2-6 TRBV6-5
CASKEGANTEAFF TGCGCCAGCAAGGAGGGGGCGAACACTGAAGCTTTCTTT once TRBD1 TRBJ1-1 TRBV5-1
CASSPRTGGSDNSPLHF TGTGCCAGTAGTCCTCGGACAGGGGGTTCAGATAATTCACCCCTCCACTTT - TRBD1 TRBJ1-6 TRBV19
CASSQDASGPYEQYF TGCGCCAGCAGCCAAGATGCCAGCGGTCCCTACGAGCAGTACTTC once - TRBJ2-7 TRBV4-3
CASSFRRTDSGNTIYF TGTGCCAGCAGCTTCCGTCGGACAGACTCTGGAAACACCATATATTTT - - TRBJ1-3 TRBV7-9
CASSLRGDRDANEQYF TGCGCCAGCAGCTTGAGGGGGGACAGGGATGCCAACGAGCAGTACTTC - TRBD1 TRBJ2-7 TRBV5-1
CASSYSKLAYEQYF TGTGCCAGCAGTTACTCGAAACTAGCCTACGAGCAGTACTTC - - TRBJ2-7 TRBV6-5
CASSWSGGDNEQFF TGTGCCAGCAGTTGGAGCGGGGGAGACAATGAGCAGTTCTTC - TRBD2 TRBJ2-1 TRBV2
CASISPARPYNEQFF TGTGCCAGTATTTCCCCGGCTAGACCCTACAATGAGCAGTTCTTC - - TRBJ2-1 TRBV19
CASSLEHSSYEQYF TGCGCCAGCAGCTTGGAACACAGCTCCTACGAGCAGTACTTC - - TRBJ2-7 TRBV5-1
CASSLSVGGGIGANVLTF TGTGCCAGCAGTTTATCAGTGGGAGGCGGTATTGGGGCCAACGTCCTGACTTTC - - TRBJ2-6 TRBV27
CASSRSWRLNHLPMQYEQYF TGTGCCAGCAGTCGTTCCTGGCGGCTCAACCACCTTCCGATGCAATACGAGCAGTACTTC - - TRBJ2-7 TRBV27
CASSYFTGGADTQYF TGTGCCAGCAGTTACTTCACCGGCGGCGCAGATACGCAGTATTTT - - TRBJ2-3 TRBV6-6
CASSSSLSGGAEQYF TGTGCCAGCAGCTCTAGCCTTAGCGGGGGGGCCGAGCAGTACTTC - TRBD2 TRBJ2-7 TRBV9
CSVVGAGGTGELFF TGCAGCGTTGTAGGGGCGGGGGGCACCGGGGAGCTGTTTTTT - TRBD2 TRBJ2-2 TRBV29-1
CATSRDKTDGYTF TGTGCCACCAGCAGAGATAAGACAGATGGCTACACCTTC - - TRBJ1-2 TRBV15
CASRRDRNNQPQHF TGTGCCAGCAGAAGGGACAGAAACAATCAGCCCCAGCATTTT - TRBD1 TRBJ1-5 TRBV7-8
CASSRVGSQDQYF TGTGCCAGTAGTAGGGTAGGCTCCCAGGATCAGTACTTC - - TRBJ2-7 TRBV19
CASSHPGQGMNTEAFF TGCGCCAGCAGCCACCCGGGACAGGGGATGAACACTGAAGCTTTCTTT few TRBD1 TRBJ1-1 TRBV4-1
CASPLAGPSPSGNTIYF TGTGCCAGCCCCCTAGCGGGGCCTTCACCCTCTGGAAACACCATATATTTT - - TRBJ1-3 TRBV27
CASSLTGQNNYGYTF TGTGCCAGCAGCCTAACGGGACAGAACAACTATGGCTACACCTTC - TRBD1 TRBJ1-2 TRBV27
CSVPRDSLYGYTF TGCAGCGTTCCCCGAGACAGTCTTTATGGCTACACCTTC once - TRBJ1-2 TRBV29-1
CASRLRRDEAFF TGTGCCAGCAGACTCCGACGGGATGAAGCTTTCTTT - - TRBJ1-1 TRBV28
CASSQARGGPYEQYF TGCGCCAGCAGCCAAGCAAGGGGGGGGCCCTACGAGCAGTACTTC - - TRBJ2-7 TRBV4-3
CASSPERAQPQHF TGTGCCAGCTCACCGGAACGAGCGCAGCCCCAGCATTTT - - TRBJ1-5 TRBV18
CASSQAEGGALGNQPQHF TGTGCCAGCAGCCAAGCAGAGGGGGGGGCGCTGGGCAATCAGCCCCAGCATTTT - - TRBJ1-5 TRBV4-2
CASSAIDRTVTEAFF TGTGCCAGCAGTGCTATCGACAGGACCGTCACTGAAGCTTTCTTT - - TRBJ1-1 TRBV25-1
CASSSMTGGIETQYF TGTGCCAGCAGCTCCATGACAGGGGGCATCGAGACCCAGTACTTC - TRBD1 TRBJ2-5 TRBV7-8
CASSPWYEQNTEAFF TGTGCCAGCTCACCATGGTACGAGCAGAACACTGAAGCTTTCTTT - - TRBJ1-1 TRBV18
CASSLSAGSTDTQYF TGTGCTAGCAGCTTATCAGCGGGAAGCACAGATACGCAGTATTTT - TRBD2 TRBJ2-3 TRBV7-7
CANWDRTQNTEAFF TGTGCCAACTGGGACAGAACGCAGAACACTGAAGCTTTCTTT once TRBD1 TRBJ1-1 TRBV2
CASSPPPKAGDTQYF TGTGCCAGCAGCCCCCCACCTAAAGCCGGAGATACGCAGTATTTT - - TRBJ2-3 TRBV7-2
CASRTGSYEQYF TGTGCCAGTCGGACGGGAAGCTACGAGCAGTACTTC - - TRBJ2-7 TRBV27
CASSPFLRGLEGYTF TGTGCCAGCAGCCCATTTTTGCGGGGATTAGAGGGCTACACCTTC - - TRBJ1-2 TRBV14
CASSPNRASYNEQFF TGTGCCAGCAGCCCGAACAGGGCGTCCTACAATGAGCAGTTCTTC - - TRBJ2-1 TRBV5-4
CASSGTGGREQYF TGTGCCAGCAGTGGGACAGGAGGTCGCGAGCAGTACTTC - TRBD1 TRBJ2-7 TRBV6-5
CASSPLSQNTEAFF TGTGCCAGCTCACCACTTTCCCAGAACACTGAAGCTTTCTTT - - TRBJ1-1 TRBV18
CASSQGQGENQPQHF TGCGCCAGCAGCCAAGGGCAGGGGGAAAATCAGCCCCAGCATTTT few TRBD1 TRBJ1-5 TRBV4-1
CASTPLAGGITGELFF TGTGCCAGCACCCCACTAGCGGGAGGTATCACCGGGGAGCTGTTTTTT - TRBD2 TRBJ2-2 TRBV7-2
CASSSLGGAESYEQYF TGTGCCAGCAGTTCCCTAGGGGGGGCTGAGTCCTACGAGCAGTACTTC - - TRBJ2-7 TRBV6-5
CASSYSWRNEKLFF TGTGCCAGCAGTTACTCATGGAGGAATGAAAAACTGTTTTTT - - TRBJ1-4 TRBV6-5
CASSYSGAAGGYTF TGTGCCAGCAGTTACTCGGGGGCAGCCGGCGGCTACACCTTC - - TRBJ1-2 TRBV6-6
CASSPGGASTEAFF TGTGCCAGCAGCCCCGGGGGTGCTAGCACTGAAGCTTTCTTT - - TRBJ1-1 TRBV6-4
CAWRGAGNTEAFF TGTGCCTGGAGGGGGGCGGGTAACACTGAAGCTTTCTTT - - TRBJ1-1 TRBV30
CSASSGTSGGSEQFF TGCAGCGCTTCATCCGGGACTAGCGGTGGGAGTGAGCAGTTCTTC - TRBD2 TRBJ2-1 TRBV29-1
CAISPGDQETQYF TGTGCCATCAGCCCAGGGGACCAAGAGACCCAGTACTTC - - TRBJ2-5 TRBV10-3
CASSPQGYEQYF TGTGCCAGCAGTCCCCAGGGATACGAGCAGTACTTC - - TRBJ2-7 TRBV6-1
CASSFGQSYNEQFF TGTGCCAGCAGCTTTGGACAGTCCTACAATGAGCAGTTCTTC - - TRBJ2-1 TRBV7-2
CASRGAFRVSFTF TGTGCCAGTCGCGGCGCGTTCAGGGTTAGTTTTACCTTC - - TRBJ1-2 TRBV28